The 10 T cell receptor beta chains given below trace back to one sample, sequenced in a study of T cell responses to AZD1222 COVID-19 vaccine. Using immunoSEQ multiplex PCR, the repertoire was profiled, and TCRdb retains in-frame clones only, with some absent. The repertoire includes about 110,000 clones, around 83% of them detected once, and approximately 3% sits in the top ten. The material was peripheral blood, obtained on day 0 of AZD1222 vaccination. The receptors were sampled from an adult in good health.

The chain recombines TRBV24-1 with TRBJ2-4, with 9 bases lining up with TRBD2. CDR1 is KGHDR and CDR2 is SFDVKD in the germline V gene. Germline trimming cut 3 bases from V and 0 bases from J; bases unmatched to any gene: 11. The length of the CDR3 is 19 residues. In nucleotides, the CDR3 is TGTGCCACCAGTGATGGTCGGCTAGCGGGGCCCCTAGCCAAAAACATTCAGTACTTC. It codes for CATSDGRLAGPLAKNIQYF.

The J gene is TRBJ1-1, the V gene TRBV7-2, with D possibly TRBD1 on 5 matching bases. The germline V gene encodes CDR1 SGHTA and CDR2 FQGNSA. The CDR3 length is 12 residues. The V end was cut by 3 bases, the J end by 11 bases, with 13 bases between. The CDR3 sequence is CASSLSGPLAFF. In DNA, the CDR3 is TGTGCCAGCAGCTTGTCGGGGCCTCTCGCTTTCTTT.

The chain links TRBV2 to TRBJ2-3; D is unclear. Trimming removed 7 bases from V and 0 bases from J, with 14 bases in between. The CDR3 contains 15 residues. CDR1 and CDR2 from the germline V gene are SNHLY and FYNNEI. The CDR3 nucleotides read TGTGCCAGCACCCTCATTGGGGATAGCACAGATACGCAGTATTTT. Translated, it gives CASTLIGDSTDTQYF.

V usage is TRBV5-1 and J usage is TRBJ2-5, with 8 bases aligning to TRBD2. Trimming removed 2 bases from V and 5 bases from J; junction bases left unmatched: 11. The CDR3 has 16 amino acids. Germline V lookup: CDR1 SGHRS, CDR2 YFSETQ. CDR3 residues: CASSFGTSFRGETQYF. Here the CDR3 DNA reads TGCGCCAGCAGCTTCGGGACTAGTTTTCGGGGGGAGACCCAGTACTTC.

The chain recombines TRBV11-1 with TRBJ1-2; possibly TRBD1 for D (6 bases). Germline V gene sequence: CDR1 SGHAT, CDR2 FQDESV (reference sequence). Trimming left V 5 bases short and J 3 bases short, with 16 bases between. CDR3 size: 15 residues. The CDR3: CASSRTGQPDYGYTF. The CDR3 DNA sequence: TGTGCCAGCAGCCGAACGGGACAACCAGACTATGGCTACACCTTC. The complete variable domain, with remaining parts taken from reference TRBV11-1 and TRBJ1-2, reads EAEVAQSPRYKITEKSQAVAFWCDPISGHATLYWYRQILGQGPELLVQFQDESVVDDSQLPKDRFSAERLKGVDSTLKIQPAELGDSAMYLCASSRTGQPDYGYTFGSGTRLTVV.

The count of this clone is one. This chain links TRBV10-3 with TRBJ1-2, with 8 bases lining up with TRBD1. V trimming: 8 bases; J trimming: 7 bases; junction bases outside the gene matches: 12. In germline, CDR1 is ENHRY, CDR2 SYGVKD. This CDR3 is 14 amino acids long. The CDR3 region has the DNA TGTGCCATCGGGGGTGGGACAGGTGGGCTTGGCTACACCTTC. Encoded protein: CAIGGGTGGLGYTF.

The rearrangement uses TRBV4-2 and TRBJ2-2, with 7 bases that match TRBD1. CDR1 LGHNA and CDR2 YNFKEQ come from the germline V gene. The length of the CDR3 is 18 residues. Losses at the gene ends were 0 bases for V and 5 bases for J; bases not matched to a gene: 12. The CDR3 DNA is TGTGCCAGCAGCCAAGACTCTAACACAGGGGTTAGGACCGGGGAGCTGTTTTTT. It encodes CASSQDSNTGVRTGELFF.

CDR3 sequence (DNA): TGTGCCAGCAGTGAGATAACAGGGAACGTGGCCTACGAGCAGTACTTC. Amino acid sequence: CASSEITGNVAYEQYF. V gene TRBV27 combines with J gene TRBJ2-7, with D possibly being TRBD1 (6 bases). This CDR3 region has 16 residues. Per the germline V gene, CDR1 is MNHEY and CDR2 is SMNVEV (reference sequence). Trimming shortened V by 5 bases and J by 2 bases, and 19 bases separated the two germline ends.

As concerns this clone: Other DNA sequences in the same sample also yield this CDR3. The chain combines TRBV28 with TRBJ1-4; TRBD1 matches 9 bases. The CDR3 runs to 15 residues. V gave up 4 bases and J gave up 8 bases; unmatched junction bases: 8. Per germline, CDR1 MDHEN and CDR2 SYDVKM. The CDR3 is CASSSPGTGNEKLFF. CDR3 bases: TGTGCCAGCAGTTCGCCCGGGACAGGGAACGAAAAACTGTTTTTT.

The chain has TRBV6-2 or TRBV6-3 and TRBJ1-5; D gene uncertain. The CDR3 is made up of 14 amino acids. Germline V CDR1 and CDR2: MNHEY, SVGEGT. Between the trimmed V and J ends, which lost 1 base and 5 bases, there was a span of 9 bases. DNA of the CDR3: TGTGCCAGCAGTTACTTGGATCATGATCAGCCCCAGCATTTT. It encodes CASSYLDHDQPQHF.